This section outlines one TCR beta chain sequence together with its context. Some clones are missing from TCRdb's copy, which holds only in-frame ones; the method was immunoSEQ multiplex PCR. Altogether some 74,000 clones are present, 80% to 95% being singletons, with the ten largest covering about 2.2%. Germline V gives CDR1 MNHNS, CDR2 SASEGT. The CDR3 length is 14 residues. Trimming took off 1 base at V and 5 bases at J, with 11 bases between the two ends. The sample belongs to a study of T cell changes during pregnancy in multiple sclerosis. The sequence came from a female donor with multiple sclerosis, enrolled in a pregnancy study. The gene calls are TRBV6-1 and TRBJ1-2; D is perhaps TRBD1 (5 bases). Source: peripheral blood, taken before pregnancy. CDR3 protein: CASSEGTPLYGYTF. CDR3 coding DNA: TGTGCCAGCAGTGAAGGGACACCGTTGTATGGCTACACCTTC.